One and the same sample provided the 11 T cell receptor beta chains below, sequenced in a study of regulatory T cells in long-lasting Graves disease (TCRdb year 2021). This specimen's time point label, per the study, means: newly diagnosed GD, antithyroid drugs for less than 3 months. For both TCR sequencing and RNA sequencing, RNA was extracted from PBMCs in TRIzol. To prepare the library, multiplex PCR was applied. This sample was sequenced with an Illumina HiSeq 4000. CDR3 regions were amplified by Arm-PCR with iRepertoire HTBI primers to construct TCR beta libraries. The public reads were reprocessed in TCRdb via fastp at Q25 and MiXCR, keeping in-frame beta chains. A single entry per CDR3 protein holds the most common genes and DNA from its merged rows. The sample table contains 620,000 or so distinct CDR3 sequences; only one count was recorded for 16% of them. The leading ten clones occupy approximately 18% of the sample.

Separately, the same data were catalogued under a study of T cells in Graves' hyperthyroidism and ophthalmopathy.

The sequences come from peripheral blood mononuclear cells (PBMCs), collected at new diagnosis, from a patient treated with antithyroid drugs. These receptor sequences come from a woman aged 25 to 39 with Graves disease. Donor details come from another sample of the same person, matched by shared clones.

The chain couples TRBV5-1 to TRBJ2-3, with D perhaps matching TRBD1 (6 bases). The V gene's germline CDR1 is SGHRS and CDR2 YFSETQ. This CDR3 contains 15 residues. V was shortened by 4 bases and J by 2 bases, with 14 bases between the two germline ends. The CDR3 loop reads CASSPPGQYTDTQYF. CDR3 nucleotides: TGCGCCAGCAGCCCCCCCGGACAGTACACAGATACGCAGTATTTT.

This clonotype has a count of ten or more. The CDR3 nucleotides are TGTGCCAGCAGTTCTGGTGGGAGGGCGAGGAATGAGCAGTTCTTC. Amino acid sequence: CASSSGGRARNEQFF. The gene calls are TRBV12-3 or TRBV12-4 and TRBJ2-1, with 7 bases aligning to TRBD2. V shed 4 bases, J shed 7 bases, and the junction held 10 bases outside the gene matches. CDR3 length: 15 residues.

The gene calls are TRBV9 and TRBJ2-7; the D is unclear. Germline CDR1 and CDR2: SGDLS and YYNGEE. This CDR3 has 14 amino acids. The V and J ends lost 0 bases and 0 bases respectively, with 7 bases between them. DNA for the CDR3: TGTGCCAGCAGCGTAGTCGAGGCCTCCTACGAGCAGTACTTC. Translating gives CASSVVEASYEQYF.

V is TRBV20-1 and J is TRBJ2-3; D may match TRBD1 or TRBD2 (5 bases each). There are 11 residues in the CDR3. Germline CDR1 is DFQATT and CDR2 is SNEGSKA (reference sequence). With 4 bases removed from V and 6 bases from J, the gap between germline ends came to 8 bases. This CDR3 reads CSATEGDTQYF. The CDR3 nucleotides read TGCAGTGCTACCGAGGGGGATACGCAGTATTTT.

In this sample, this clonotype turned up a few times. J is TRBJ1-4 and V is TRBV20-1; TRBD1 agrees at 8 bases. CDR1 is DFQATT, CDR2 SNEGSKA, per germline (reference sequence). J gave up 1 base and V 2 bases, and 6 bases lay outside the gene matches. The CDR3 consists of 16 residues. Written as DNA, the CDR3 is TGCAGTGCTAGATACAGGGGGAAAGGAACTAATGAAAAACTGTTTTTT. Translation: CSARYRGKGTNEKLFF.

Note on this clonotype: A read error may account for a junction end that differs from germline. The rearrangement joins TRBV30 to TRBJ2-7, with D possibly being TRBD2 (6 bases). Germline V gene lookup returns CDR1 GTSNPN and CDR2 SVGIG (reference sequence). The CDR3 is made up of 11 amino acids. CDR3 DNA: TGTGCCTGGTCGGGAGACTACAAGCAGTACTTC. It is translated as CAWSGDYKQYF.

This clonotype has ten or more counts. The V gene is TRBV11-2, the J gene TRBJ2-7, with unresolved D. The V end lost 3 bases, the J end lost 2 bases, and 8 bases lay between the germline ends. There are 13 residues in the CDR3. In germline, CDR1 is SGHAT, CDR2 FQNNGV. The CDR3 reads CASSFTPTYEQYF. DNA for the CDR3: TGTGCCAGCAGCTTTACACCAACCTACGAGCAGTACTTC.

This clonotype was counted ten times or more. This chain uses TRBV29-1 with TRBJ2-5, with TRBD1 as a possible D gene (6 bases). CDR3 length: 12 residues. CDR1 SQVTM and CDR2 ANQGSEA come from the germline V gene. V was cut by 6 bases and J by 5 bases, with 13 bases left in between. CDR3 nucleotides: TGCAGCGTGAAGCAGGACAGCGAGACCCAGTACTTC. Protein sequence: CSVKQDSETQYF.

The chain is built from TRBV29-1 and TRBJ2-7; D perhaps matches TRBD1 (7 bases). There are 12 residues in the CDR3. V was trimmed by 6 bases and J by 2 bases, leaving 11 bases between them. Germline loops: CDR1 SQVTM, CDR2 ANQGSEA. The CDR3 loop is CSVARGAYEQYF. The CDR3 region has the DNA TGCAGCGTCGCCAGGGGGGCCTACGAGCAGTACTTC.

The V and J genes are TRBV3-1 and TRBJ2-5, with 7 positions matching TRBD2. Germline V gives CDR1 LGHDT, CDR2 YNNKEL (reference sequence). After removal of 3 bases from V and 3 bases from J, the junction contained 7 bases not matched to a gene. The CDR3 contains 15 residues. CDR3 loop: CASSHRLANKETQYF. CDR3 bases: TGTGCCAGCAGCCACAGACTAGCAAATAAAGAGACCCAGTACTTC.

In this sample, this clonotype turned up many times. V gene TRBV27 combines with J gene TRBJ2-5; 7 positions match TRBD1. CDR1 is MNHEY and CDR2 is SMNVEV in the germline V gene (reference sequence). The length of the CDR3 is 17 residues. The V gene end was trimmed by 0 bases and the J gene end by 1 base; junction bases not matched to a gene: 8. The CDR3: CASSLSAMTGIQETQYF. CDR3 coding DNA: TGTGCCAGCAGTTTATCGGCCATGACAGGGATCCAAGAGACCCAGTACTTC.